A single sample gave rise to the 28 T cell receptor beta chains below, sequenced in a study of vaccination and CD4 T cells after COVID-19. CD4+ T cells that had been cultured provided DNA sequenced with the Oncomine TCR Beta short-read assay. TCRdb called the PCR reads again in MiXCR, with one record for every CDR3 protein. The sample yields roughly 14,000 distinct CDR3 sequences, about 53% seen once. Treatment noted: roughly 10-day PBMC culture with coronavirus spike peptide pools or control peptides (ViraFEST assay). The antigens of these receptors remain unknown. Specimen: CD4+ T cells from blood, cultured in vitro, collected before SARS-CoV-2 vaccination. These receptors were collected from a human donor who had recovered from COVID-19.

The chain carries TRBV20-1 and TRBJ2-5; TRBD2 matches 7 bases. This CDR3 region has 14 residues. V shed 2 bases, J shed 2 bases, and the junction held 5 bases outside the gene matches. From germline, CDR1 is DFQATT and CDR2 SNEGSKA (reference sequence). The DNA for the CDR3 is TGCAGTGCTAGATGGGGGGGAGCTCAAGAGACCCAGTACTTC. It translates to CSARWGGAQETQYF.

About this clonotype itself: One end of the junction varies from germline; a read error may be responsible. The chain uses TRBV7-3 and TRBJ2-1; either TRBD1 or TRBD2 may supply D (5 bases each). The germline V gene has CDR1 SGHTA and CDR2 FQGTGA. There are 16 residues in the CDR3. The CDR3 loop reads CVSSLTGPGSYNEQFF. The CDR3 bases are TGTGTCAGCAGCTTAACGGGGCCGGGCTCCTACAATGAGCAGTTCTTC.

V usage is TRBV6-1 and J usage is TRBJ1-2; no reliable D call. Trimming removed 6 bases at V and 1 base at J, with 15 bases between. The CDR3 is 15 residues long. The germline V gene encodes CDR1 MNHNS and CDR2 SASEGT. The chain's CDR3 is CASSPLRFDNYGYTF. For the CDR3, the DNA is TGTGCCAGCAGCCCCCTGAGATTCGATAACTATGGCTACACCTTC.

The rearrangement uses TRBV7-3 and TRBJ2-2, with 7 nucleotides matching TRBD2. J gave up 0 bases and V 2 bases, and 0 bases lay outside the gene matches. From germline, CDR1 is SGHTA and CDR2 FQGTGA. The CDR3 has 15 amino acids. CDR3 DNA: TGTGCCAGCAGCTTAGCGGGAGCGAACACCGGGGAGCTGTTTTTT. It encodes CASSLAGANTGELFF.

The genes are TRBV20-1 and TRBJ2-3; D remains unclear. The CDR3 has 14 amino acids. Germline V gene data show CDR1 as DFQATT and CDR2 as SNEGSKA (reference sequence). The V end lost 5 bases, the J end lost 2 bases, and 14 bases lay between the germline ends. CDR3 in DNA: TGCAGTGCTCCCCCCGCCGGATTCACAGATACGCAGTATTTT. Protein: CSAPPAGFTDTQYF.

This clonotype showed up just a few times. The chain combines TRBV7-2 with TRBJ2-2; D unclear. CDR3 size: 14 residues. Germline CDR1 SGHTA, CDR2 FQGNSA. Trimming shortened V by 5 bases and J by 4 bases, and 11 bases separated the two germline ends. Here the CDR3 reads CASSHRVTTGELFF. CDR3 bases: TGTGCCAGCAGCCACCGGGTTACCACCGGGGAGCTGTTTTTT.

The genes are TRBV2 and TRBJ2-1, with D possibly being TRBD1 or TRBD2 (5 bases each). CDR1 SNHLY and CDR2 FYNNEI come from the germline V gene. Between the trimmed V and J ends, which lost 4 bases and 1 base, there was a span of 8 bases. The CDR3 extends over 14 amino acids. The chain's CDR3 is CASSGGFSYNEQFF. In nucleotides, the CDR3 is TGTGCCAGCAGTGGGGGGTTTTCCTACAATGAGCAGTTCTTC. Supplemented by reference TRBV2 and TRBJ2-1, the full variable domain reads EPEVTQTPSHQVTQMGQEVILRCVPISNHLYFYWYRQILGQKVEFLVSFYNNEISEKSEIFDDQFSVERPDGSNFTLKIRSTKLEDSAMYFCASSGGFSYNEQFFGPGTRLTVL.

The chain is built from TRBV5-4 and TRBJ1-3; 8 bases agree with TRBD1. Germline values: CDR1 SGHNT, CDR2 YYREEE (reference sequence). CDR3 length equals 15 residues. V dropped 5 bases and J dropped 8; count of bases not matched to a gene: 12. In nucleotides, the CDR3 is TGTGCCAGCAGGCCCGGGACAGGTTCCACGGACACCATATATTTT. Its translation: CASRPGTGSTDTIYF.

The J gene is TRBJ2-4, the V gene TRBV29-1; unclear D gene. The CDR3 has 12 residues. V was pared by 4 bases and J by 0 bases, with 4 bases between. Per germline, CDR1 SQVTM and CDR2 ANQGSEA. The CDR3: CSVGLAKNIQYF. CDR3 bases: TGCAGCGTTGGACTAGCCAAAAACATTCAGTACTTC. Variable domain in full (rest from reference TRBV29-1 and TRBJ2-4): SAVISQKPSRDICQRGTSLTIQCQVDSQVTMMFWYRQQPGQSLTLIATANQGSEATYESGFVIDKFPISRPNLTFSTLTVSNMSPEDSSIYLCSVGLAKNIQYFGAGTRLSVL.

The chain's CDR3 is CASSRGSEQYF. In DNA, the CDR3 is TGTGCCAGCTCACGGGGGTCCGAGCAGTACTTC. The V gene is TRBV18, the J gene TRBJ2-7; D tentatively reads TRBD1 or TRBD2 (5 bases each). Looked up from germline, CDR1 is KGHSH and CDR2 is LQKENI. This CDR3 spans 11 amino acids. Trimming took 4 bases from V and 6 from J, leaving 7 bases between them.

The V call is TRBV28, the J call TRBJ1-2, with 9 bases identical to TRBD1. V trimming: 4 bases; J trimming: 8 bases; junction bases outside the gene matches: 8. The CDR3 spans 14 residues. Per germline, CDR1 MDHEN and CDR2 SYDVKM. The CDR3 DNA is TGTGCCAGCAGTTCAGGACAGGGGACCTCGGGCTACACCTTC. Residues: CASSSGQGTSGYTF.

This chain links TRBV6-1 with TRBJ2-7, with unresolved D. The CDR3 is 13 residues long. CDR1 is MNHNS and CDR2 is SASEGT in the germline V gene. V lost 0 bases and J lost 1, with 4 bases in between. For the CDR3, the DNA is TGTGCCAGCAGTGAAGCGGGATCCTACGAGCAGTACTTC. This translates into CASSEAGSYEQYF.

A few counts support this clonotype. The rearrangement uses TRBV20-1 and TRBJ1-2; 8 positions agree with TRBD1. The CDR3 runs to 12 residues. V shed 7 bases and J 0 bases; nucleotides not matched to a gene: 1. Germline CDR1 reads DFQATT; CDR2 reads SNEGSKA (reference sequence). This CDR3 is CSGDRTNYGYTF. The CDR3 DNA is TGCAGTGGGGACAGGACTAACTATGGCTACACCTTC.

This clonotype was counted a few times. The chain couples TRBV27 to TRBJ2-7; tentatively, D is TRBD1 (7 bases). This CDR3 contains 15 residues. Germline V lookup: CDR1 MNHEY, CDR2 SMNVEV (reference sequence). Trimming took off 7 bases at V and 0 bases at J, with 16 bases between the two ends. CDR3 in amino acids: CASTLTGRSSYEQYF. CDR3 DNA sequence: TGTGCCAGCACATTGACAGGGAGGAGCTCCTACGAGCAGTACTTC.

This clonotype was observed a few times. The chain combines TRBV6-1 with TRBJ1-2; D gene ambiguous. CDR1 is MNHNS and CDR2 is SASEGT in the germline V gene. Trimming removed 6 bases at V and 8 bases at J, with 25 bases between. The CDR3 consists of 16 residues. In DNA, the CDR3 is TGTGCCAGCAGAAACAACCCGACATTACCCTCGGGCGGCTACACCTTC. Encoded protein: CASRNNPTLPSGGYTF.

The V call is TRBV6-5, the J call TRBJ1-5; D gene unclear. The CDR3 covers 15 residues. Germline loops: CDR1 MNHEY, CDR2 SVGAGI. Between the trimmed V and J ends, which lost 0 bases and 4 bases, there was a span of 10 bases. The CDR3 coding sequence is TGTGCCAGCAGTTACTCGTTACAGAGTAATCAGCCCCAGCATTTT. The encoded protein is CASSYSLQSNQPQHF.

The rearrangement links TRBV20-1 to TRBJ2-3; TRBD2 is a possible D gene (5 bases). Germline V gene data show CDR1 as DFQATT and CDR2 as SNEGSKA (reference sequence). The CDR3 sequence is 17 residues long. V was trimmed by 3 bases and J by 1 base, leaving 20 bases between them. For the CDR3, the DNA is TGCAGTGCTAGTCACCAATCCGGGAACATTCGCACAGATACGCAGTATTTT. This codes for CSASHQSGNIRTDTQYF.

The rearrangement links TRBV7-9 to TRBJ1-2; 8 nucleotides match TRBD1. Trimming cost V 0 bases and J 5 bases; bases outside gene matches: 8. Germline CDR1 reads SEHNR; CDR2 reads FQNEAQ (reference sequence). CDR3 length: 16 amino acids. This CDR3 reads CASSLAGGQAIYGYTF. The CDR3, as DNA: TGTGCCAGCAGCTTAGCGGGGGGACAGGCCATTTATGGCTACACCTTC.

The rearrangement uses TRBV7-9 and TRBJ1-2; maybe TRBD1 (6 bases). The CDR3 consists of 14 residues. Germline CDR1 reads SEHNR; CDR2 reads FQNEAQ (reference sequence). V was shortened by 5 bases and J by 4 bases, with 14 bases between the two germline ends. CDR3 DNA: TGTGCCAGCAGCCCCGGACAGAACCTCTATGGCTACACCTTC. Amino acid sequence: CASSPGQNLYGYTF.

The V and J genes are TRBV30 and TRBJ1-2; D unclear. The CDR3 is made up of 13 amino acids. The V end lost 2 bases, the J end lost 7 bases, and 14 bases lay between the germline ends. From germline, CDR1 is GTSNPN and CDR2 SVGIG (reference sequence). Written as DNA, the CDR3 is TGTGCCTGGAGTCGACGGATACTCGGTGGCTACACCTTC. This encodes CAWSRRILGGYTF.

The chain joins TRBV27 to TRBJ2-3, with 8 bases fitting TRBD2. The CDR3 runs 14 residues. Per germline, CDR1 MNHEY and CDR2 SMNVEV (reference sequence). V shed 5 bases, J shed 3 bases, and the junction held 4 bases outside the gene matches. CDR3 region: CASSLSGVTDTQYF. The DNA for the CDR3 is TGTGCCAGCAGTCTTAGCGGGGTAACAGATACGCAGTATTTT.

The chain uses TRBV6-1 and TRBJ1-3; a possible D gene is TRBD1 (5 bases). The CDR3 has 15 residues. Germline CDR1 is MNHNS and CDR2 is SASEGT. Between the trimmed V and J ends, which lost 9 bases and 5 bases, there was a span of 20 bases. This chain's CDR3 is CASPPGREGRNTIYF. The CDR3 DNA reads TGTGCCAGTCCCCCGGGCAGGGAGGGAAGAAACACCATATATTTT.

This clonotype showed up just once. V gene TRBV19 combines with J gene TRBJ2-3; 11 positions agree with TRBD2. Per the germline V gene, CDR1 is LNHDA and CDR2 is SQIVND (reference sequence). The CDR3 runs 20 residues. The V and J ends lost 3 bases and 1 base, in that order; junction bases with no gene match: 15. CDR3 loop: CASSMFLSSGRLSGTDTQYF. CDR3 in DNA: TGTGCCAGTAGTATGTTTCTTTCTAGCGGGAGGTTGTCTGGCACAGATACGCAGTATTTT.

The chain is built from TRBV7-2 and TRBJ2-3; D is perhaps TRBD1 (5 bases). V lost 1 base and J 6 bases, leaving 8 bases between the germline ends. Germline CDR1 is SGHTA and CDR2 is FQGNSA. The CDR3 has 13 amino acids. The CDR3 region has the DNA TGTGCCAGCAGCTTAGACAGGCTTGATACGCAGTATTTT. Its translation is CASSLDRLDTQYF.

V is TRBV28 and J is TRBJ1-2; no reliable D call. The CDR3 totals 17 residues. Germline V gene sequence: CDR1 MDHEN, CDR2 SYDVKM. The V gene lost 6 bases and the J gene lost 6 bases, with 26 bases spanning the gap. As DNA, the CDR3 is TGTGCCAGCAGGCCATCCCTTTTCCCGGGAACATTCCATGGCTACACCTTC. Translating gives CASRPSLFPGTFHGYTF.

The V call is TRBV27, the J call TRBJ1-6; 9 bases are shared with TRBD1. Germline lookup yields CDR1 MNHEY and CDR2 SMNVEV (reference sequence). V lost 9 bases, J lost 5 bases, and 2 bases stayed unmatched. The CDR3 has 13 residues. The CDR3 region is CASRTGDNSPLHF. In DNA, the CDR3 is TGTGCCAGTAGGACAGGGGATAATTCACCCCTCCACTTT.

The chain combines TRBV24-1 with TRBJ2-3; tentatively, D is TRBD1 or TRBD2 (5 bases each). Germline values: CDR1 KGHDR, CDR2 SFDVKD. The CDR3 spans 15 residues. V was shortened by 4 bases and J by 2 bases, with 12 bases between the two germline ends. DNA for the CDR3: TGTGCCACCAGTGAACCGGGACGATCCACAGATACGCAGTATTTT. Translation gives CATSEPGRSTDTQYF.

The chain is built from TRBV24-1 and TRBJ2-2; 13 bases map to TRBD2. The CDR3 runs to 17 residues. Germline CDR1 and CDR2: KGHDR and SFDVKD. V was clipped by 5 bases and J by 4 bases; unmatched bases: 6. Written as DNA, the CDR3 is TGTGCCACCAGTGTCTCGGGACTAGCGGGAATCACCGGGGAGCTGTTTTTT. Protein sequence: CATSVSGLAGITGELFF.